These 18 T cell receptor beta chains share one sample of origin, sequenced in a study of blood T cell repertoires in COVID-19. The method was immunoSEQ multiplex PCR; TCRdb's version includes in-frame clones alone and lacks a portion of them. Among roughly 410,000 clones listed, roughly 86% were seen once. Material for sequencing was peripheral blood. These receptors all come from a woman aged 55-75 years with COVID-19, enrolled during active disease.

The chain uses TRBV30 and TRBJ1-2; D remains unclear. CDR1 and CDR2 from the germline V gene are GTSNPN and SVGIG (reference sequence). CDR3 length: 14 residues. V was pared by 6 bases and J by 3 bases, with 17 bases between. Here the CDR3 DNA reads TGTGCCTGTCCCCTGGTCGGGAGTTACTATGGCTACACCTTC. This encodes CACPLVGSYYGYTF.

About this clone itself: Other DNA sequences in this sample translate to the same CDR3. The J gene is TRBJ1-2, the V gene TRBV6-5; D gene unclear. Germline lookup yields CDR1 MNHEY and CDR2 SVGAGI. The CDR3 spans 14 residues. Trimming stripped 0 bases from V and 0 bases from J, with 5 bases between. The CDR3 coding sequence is TGTGCCAGCAGTTACTCGGGCGCTAACTATGGCTACACCTTC. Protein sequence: CASSYSGANYGYTF.

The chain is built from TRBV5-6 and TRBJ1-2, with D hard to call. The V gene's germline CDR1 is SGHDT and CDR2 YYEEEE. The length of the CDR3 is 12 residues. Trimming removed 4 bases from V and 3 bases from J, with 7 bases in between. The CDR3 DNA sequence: TGTGCCAGCAGCAGCGTACACTATGGCTACACCTTC. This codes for CASSSVHYGYTF.

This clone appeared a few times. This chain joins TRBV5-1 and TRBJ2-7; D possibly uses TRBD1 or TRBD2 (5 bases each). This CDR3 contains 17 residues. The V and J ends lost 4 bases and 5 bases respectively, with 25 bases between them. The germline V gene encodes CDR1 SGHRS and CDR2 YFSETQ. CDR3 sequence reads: CASSLGRTVTLENEQYF. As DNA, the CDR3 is TGCGCCAGCAGCCTGGGACGTACAGTCACCCTCGAGAACGAGCAGTACTTC.

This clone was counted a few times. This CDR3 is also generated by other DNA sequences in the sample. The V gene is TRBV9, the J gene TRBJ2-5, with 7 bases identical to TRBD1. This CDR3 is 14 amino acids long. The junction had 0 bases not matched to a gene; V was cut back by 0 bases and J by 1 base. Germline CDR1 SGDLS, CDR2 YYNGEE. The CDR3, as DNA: TGTGCCAGCAGCGTAGGACAGGGCCAAGAGACCCAGTACTTC. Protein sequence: CASSVGQGQETQYF.

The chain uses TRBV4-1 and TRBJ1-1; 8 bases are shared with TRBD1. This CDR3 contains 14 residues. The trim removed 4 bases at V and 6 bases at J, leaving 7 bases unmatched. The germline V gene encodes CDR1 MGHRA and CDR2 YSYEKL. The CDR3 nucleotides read TGCGCCAGCAGCCCACAGGGGGTTTACGCTGAAGCTTTCTTT. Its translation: CASSPQGVYAEAFF.

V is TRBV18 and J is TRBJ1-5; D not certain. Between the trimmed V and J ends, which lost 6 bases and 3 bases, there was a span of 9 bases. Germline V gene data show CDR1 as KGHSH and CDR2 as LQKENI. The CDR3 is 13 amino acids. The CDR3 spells CASSPGTNQPQHF. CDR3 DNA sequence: TGTGCCAGCTCTCCGGGTACCAATCAGCCCCAGCATTTT.

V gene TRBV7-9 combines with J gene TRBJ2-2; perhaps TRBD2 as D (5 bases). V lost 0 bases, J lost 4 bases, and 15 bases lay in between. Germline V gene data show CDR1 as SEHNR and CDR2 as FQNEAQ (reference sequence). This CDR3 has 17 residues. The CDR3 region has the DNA TGTGCCAGCAGCTTAGCAGTTTCGGGGATCGGCACCGGGGAGCTGTTTTTT. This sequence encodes CASSLAVSGIGTGELFF.

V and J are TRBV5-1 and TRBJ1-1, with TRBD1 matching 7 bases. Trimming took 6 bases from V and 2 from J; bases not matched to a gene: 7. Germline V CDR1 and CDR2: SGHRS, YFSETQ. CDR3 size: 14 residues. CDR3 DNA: TGCGCCAGCAAAGTCCAGGGGGTAAACACTGAAGCTTTCTTT. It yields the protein CASKVQGVNTEAFF.

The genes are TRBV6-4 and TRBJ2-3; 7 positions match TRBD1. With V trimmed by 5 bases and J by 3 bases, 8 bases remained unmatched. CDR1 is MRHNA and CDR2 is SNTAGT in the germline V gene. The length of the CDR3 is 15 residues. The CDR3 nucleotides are TGTGCCAGCAGTCCTGACAGGGTCGGGACAGATACGCAGTATTTT. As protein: CASSPDRVGTDTQYF.

The DNA of the CDR3 is TGTGCCAGCAGTTTGGGGGCCACCTACGAGCAGTACTTC. Amino acids: CASSLGATYEQYF. This chain uses TRBV7-3 with TRBJ2-7, with D tentatively TRBD1 (6 bases). The CDR3 is 13 residues long. Trimming took off 6 bases at V and 2 bases at J, with 11 bases between the two ends. Per the germline V gene, CDR1 is SGHTA and CDR2 is FQGTGA. Full variable domain (rest looked up from reference TRBV7-3 and TRBJ2-7): GAGVSQTPSNKVTEKGKYVELRCDPISGHTALYWYRQSLGQGPEFLIYFQGTGAADDSGLPNDRFFAVRPEGSVSTLKIQRTERGDSAVYLCASSLGATYEQYFGPGTRLTVT.

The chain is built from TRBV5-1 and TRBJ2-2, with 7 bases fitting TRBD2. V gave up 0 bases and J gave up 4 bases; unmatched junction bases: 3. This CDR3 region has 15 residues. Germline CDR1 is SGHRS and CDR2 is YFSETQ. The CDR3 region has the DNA TGCGCCAGCAGCTTGGAATTAGCGGGCACCGGGGAGCTGTTTTTT. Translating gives CASSLELAGTGELFF.

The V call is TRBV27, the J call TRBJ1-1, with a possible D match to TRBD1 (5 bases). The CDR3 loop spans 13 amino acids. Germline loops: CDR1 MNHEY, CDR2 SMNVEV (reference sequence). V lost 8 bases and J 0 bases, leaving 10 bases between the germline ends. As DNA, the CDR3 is TGTGCCAGCCTCTCGACAGTGAACACTGAAGCTTTCTTT. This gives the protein CASLSTVNTEAFF.

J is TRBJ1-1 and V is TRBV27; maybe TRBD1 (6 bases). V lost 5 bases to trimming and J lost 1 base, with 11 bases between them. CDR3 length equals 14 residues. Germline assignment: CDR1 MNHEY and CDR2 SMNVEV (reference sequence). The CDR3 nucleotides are TGTGCCAGCAGTCAATACAGGGCGAACACTGAAGCTTTCTTT. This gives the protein CASSQYRANTEAFF.

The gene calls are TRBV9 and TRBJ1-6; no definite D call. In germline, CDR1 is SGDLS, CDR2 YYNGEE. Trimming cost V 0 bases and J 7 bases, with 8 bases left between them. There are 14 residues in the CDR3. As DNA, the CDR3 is TGTGCCAGCAGCGTAGAACAGCCCAATTCACCCCTCCACTTT. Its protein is CASSVEQPNSPLHF.

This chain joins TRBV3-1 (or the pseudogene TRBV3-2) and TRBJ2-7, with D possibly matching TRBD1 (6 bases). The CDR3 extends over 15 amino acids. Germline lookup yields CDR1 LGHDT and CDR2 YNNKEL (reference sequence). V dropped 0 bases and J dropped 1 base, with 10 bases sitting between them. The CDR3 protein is CASSQDDRFSYEQYF. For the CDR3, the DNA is TGTGCCAGCAGCCAAGATGACAGGTTTTCCTACGAGCAGTACTTC.

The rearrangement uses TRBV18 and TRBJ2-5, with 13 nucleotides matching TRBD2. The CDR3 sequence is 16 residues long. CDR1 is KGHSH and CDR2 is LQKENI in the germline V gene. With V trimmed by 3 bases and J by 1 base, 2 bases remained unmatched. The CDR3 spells CASSPGLAGTQETQYF. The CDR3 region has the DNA TGTGCCAGCTCACCGGGACTAGCGGGGACCCAAGAGACCCAGTACTTC. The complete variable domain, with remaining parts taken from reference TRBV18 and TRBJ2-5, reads NAGVMQNPRHLVRRRGQEARLRCSPMKGHSHVYWYRQLPEEGLKFMVYLQKENIIDESGMPKERFSAEFPKEGPSILRIQQVVRGDSAAYFCASSPGLAGTQETQYFGPGTRLLVL.

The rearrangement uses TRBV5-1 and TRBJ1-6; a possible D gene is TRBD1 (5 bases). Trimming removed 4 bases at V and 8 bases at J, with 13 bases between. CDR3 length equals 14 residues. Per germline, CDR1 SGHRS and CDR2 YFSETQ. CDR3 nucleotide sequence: TGCGCCAGCAGCCCCGGACATTCTTATTCACCCCTCCACTTT. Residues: CASSPGHSYSPLHF.